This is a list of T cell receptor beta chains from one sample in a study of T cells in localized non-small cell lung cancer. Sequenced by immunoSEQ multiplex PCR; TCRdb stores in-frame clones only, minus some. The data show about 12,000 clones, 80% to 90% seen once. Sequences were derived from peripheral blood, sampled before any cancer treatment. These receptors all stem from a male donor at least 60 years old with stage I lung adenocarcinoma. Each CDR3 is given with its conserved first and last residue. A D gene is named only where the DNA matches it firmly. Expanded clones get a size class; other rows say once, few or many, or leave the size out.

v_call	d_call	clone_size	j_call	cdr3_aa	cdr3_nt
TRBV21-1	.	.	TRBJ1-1	CASSAHREHTEAFF	TGTGCCAGCAGCGCTCACAGGGAACACACTGAAGCTTTCTTT
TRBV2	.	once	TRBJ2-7	CASSAETDGEQYF	TGTGCCAGCAGTGCGGAGACGGACGGCGAGCAGTACTTC
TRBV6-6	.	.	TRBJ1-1	CASSYDGTRSPAFF	TGTGCCAGCAGTTATGACGGGACCCGTTCACCGGCTTTCTTT
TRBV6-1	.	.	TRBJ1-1	CASSENTEAFF	TGTGCCAGCAGTGAAAACACTGAAGCTTTCTTT
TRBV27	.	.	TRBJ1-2	CASSLRGLGYTF	TGTGCCAGCAGTTTACGGGGGCTCGGCTACACCTTC
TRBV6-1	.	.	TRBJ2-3	CASRGWRDGPYTQYF	TGTGCCAGCAGGGGTTGGCGGGACGGCCCGTATACGCAGTATTTT
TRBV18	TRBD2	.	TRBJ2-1	CASSFRLAGDPRDEQFF	TGTGCCAGCTCATTTCGACTAGCGGGAGACCCAAGGGATGAGCAGTTCTTC
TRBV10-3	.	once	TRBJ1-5	CAIKRWRSFNQPQHF	TGTGCCATCAAAAGGTGGCGCAGCTTCAATCAGCCCCAGCATTTT
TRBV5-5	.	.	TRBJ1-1	CASSLAVGRYTEAFF	TGTGCCAGCAGCTTGGCAGTGGGGCGGTACACTGAAGCTTTCTTT
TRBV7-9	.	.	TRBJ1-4	CASSPGTQGEKLFF	TGTGCCAGCAGCCCGGGGACTCAGGGTGAAAAACTGTTTTTT
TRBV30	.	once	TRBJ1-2	CAWVGNDYGYTF	TGTGCCTGGGTGGGGAATGACTATGGCTACACCTTC
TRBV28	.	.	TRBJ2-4	CATGLLAKNIQYF	TGTGCCACCGGACTCCTAGCCAAAAACATTCAGTACTTC
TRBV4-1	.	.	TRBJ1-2	CASSQEGSGGPYYGYTF	TGCGCCAGCAGCCAAGAAGGTTCGGGGGGCCCTTACTATGGCTACACCTTC
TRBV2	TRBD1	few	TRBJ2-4	CASSLGQGGKNIQYF	TGTGCCAGCTCCTTAGGACAGGGTGGCAAAAACATTCAGTACTTC
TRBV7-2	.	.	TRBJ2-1	CASSTSLGRLYNEQFF	TGTGCCAGCAGTACCTCCCTGGGGCGGCTCTACAATGAGCAGTTCTTC
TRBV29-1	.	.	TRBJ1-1	CSVAWDKPEAFF	TGCAGCGTAGCCTGGGACAAGCCTGAAGCTTTCTTT
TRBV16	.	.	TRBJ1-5	CASSQFRQANQPQHF	TGTGCCAGCAGCCAATTTCGCCAGGCCAATCAGCCCCAGCATTTT
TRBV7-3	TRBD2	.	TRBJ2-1	CASSSAGTVTNEQFF	TGTGCCAGCAGCTCAGCGGGGACCGTTACCAATGAGCAGTTCTTC
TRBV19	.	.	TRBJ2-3	CASSIASRGTDTQYF	TGTGCCAGTAGTATCGCCTCTAGGGGCACAGATACGCAGTATTTT
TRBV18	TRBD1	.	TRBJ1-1	CASSPGQKNTEAFF	TGTGCCAGCTCACCGGGACAGAAGAACACTGAAGCTTTCTTT
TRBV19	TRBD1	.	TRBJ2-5	CASSLAGQGIRETQYF	TGTGCCAGTAGTTTGGCGGGACAGGGGATACGGGAGACCCAGTACTTC
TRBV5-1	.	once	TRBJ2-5	CASSRSRALQETQYF	TGCGCCAGCAGCCGGAGCCGGGCACTCCAAGAGACCCAGTACTTC
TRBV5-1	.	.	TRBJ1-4	CASSLEGPGNEKLFF	TGCGCCAGCAGCTTGGAAGGGCCCGGTAATGAAAAACTGTTTTTT
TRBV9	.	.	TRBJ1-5	CASSGRDTNQPQHF	TGTGCCAGCAGCGGCCGGGACACGAATCAGCCCCAGCATTTT
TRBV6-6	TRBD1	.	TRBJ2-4	CASSRGQGGYIQYF	TGTGCCAGCAGCAGAGGACAGGGAGGATACATTCAGTACTTC
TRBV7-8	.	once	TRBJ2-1	CASGGRVLNEQFF	TGTGCCAGCGGCGGCAGGGTCCTCAATGAGCAGTTCTTC
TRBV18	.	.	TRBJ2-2	CASSPLGQPDTGELFF	TGTGCCAGCTCACCCTTAGGACAACCTGACACCGGGGAGCTGTTTTTT
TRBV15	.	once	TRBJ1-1	CATSRFQPPVNTEAFF	TGTGCCACCAGCAGGTTTCAACCCCCCGTGAACACTGAAGCTTTCTTT
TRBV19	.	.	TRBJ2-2	CASSHPRELDTGELFF	TGTGCCAGTAGTCACCCCAGGGAGTTGGACACCGGGGAGCTGTTTTTT
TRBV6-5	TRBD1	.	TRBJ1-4	CASRQKGAREKLFF	TGTGCCAGCAGACAGAAGGGGGCGCGGGAAAAACTGTTTTTT
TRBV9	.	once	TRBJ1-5	CASSAKPGQNQPQHF	TGTGCCAGCAGCGCGAAACCGGGACAAAATCAGCCCCAGCATTTT
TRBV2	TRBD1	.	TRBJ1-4	CATRQGGGSEKLFF	TGTGCCACAAGACAAGGAGGGGGCAGTGAAAAACTGTTTTTT
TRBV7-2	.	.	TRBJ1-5	CASSLVRTQPQHF	TGTGCCAGCAGCTTAGTACGGACCCAGCCCCAGCATTTT
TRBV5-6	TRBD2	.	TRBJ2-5	CASSLRSSGSQETQYF	TGTGCCAGCAGCTTGAGGTCTAGCGGGAGCCAAGAGACCCAGTACTTC
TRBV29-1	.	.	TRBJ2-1	CSVPNPPNEQFF	TGCAGCGTTCCTAATCCTCCCAATGAGCAGTTCTTC
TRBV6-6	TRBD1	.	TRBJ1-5	CASSYGTGTQPQHF	TGTGCCAGCAGTTACGGGACAGGTACTCAGCCCCAGCATTTT
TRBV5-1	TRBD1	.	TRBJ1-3	CASRQGSLSGNTIYF	TGCGCCAGCCGACAGGGGAGTCTCTCTGGAAACACCATATATTTT
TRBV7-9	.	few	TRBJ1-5	CASSPGQSSNQPQHF	TGTGCCAGCAGCCCAGGACAGTCCAGCAATCAGCCCCAGCATTTT